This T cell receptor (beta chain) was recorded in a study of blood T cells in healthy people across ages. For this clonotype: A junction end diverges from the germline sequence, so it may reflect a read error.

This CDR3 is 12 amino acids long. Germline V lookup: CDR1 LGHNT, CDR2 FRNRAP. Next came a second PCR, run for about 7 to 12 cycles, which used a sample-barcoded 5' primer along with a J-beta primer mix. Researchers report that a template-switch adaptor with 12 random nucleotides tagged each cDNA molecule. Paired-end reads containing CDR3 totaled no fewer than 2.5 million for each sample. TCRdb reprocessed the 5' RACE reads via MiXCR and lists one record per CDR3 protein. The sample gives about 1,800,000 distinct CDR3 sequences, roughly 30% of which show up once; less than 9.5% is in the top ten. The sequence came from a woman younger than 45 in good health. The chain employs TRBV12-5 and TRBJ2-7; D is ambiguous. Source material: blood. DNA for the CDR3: TGTGCTGGTGGTCCTGGACCCTACGAGCAGTACTTC. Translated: CAGGPGPYEQYF. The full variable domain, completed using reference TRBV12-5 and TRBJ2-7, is DARVTQTPRHKVTEMGQEVTMRCQPILGHNTVFWYRQTMMQGLELLAYFRNRAPLDDSGMPKDRFSAEMPDATLATLKIQPSEPRDSAVYFCAGGPGPYEQYFGPGTRLTVT.